These T cell receptor beta chains were read from a single sample in a study of tumor-infiltrating lymphocytes in primary liver carcinoma. TCRdb independently ran MiXCR on the multiplex PCR reads; one entry per CDR3 protein. The sample lists 47,000 or so distinct CDR3 sequences; roughly 77% were seen once. Source material: liver tumor tissue from sampling region 3. The receptors derive from a man aged 35 to 55 with primary liver carcinoma and hepatitis B virus infection. Each CDR3 is given with its conserved first and last residue. D genes are given only for firm matches. A clone size is listed for some rows: how often the clone was seen (once, few, many), or a class if it is expanded.

j_gene	d_gene	abundance	v_gene	CDR3nt	CDR3aa
TRBJ2-7	TRBD2	many	TRBV6-5	TGTGCCAGCAGTTTCTTCTTAGCGGGAGAGGATTACGAGCAGTACTTC	CASSFFLAGEDYEQYF
TRBJ2-5	NA	NA	TRBV11-2	TGTGCCAGCAGATCCCGGAACTCGGCCCACCAAGAGACCGAGCACTTC	CASRSRNSAHQETEHF
TRBJ2-7	NA	NA	TRBV6-5	TGTGTCACCAGTTACCAGTCAACCCCTCTCGAGCAGTACTTC	CVTSYQSTPLEQYF
TRBJ1-1	NA	many	TRBV5-4	TGTGCCAGCAGCTTGGTGCCCAGACAGGAGAACACTGAAGCTTTCTTT	CASSLVPRQENTEAFF
TRBJ2-7	TRBD1	once	TRBV11-2	TGTGTCAGCAGCTTAATAGACATGTGGACAGGATATTCCTACGAGCAGTACTTC	CVSSLIDMWTGYSYEQYF
TRBJ1-4	NA	NA	TRBV4-2	TGTGCCAGCAGCCAGGACCAGAGGTTCGGTGAAAAACTGTTTTTT	CASSQDQRFGEKLFF
TRBJ2-1	TRBD1	NA	TRBV11-2	TGCGCCAACAGAGAGGGGGCGAGTATTTCGAATGAGCAGTTCTTC	CANREGASISNEQFF
TRBJ2-2	TRBD1	NA	TRBV12-5	TGTGCTAGTGGTCCTCAGGGGGCCGCGAACACCGGGGAACTGTTTTTT	CASGPQGAANTGELFF
TRBJ2-2	NA	NA	TRBV12-3/TRBV12-4	TGTGCCAGCAGTTTGTTAGCAGGAGTAGTCACCGGGGAGCTGTCTTTT	CASSLLAGVVTGELSF
TRBJ1-5	NA	NA	TRBV29-1	TGCAGCATTGAAGAACATGGGGAAGGGCAGCCCCAGCATTTT	CSIEEHGEGQPQHF
TRBJ2-1	NA	NA	TRBV7-3	TGTGCCAGCAGCTCCGCGGTCGGGGAGCAGTTCTTC	CASSSAVGEQFF
TRBJ2-6	TRBD2	NA	TRBV11-2	TGTGCCAGCAACGCGGGACTAGCTGCTGGAGCCAACGTCCTGACTTTC	CASNAGLAAGANVLTF
TRBJ2-1	TRBD2	NA	TRBV11-3	TGTGCCAGTAGCTTATCAAGTACTAGCGGGAGAGGTGAGCAGTTCTTC	CASSLSSTSGRGEQFF
TRBJ1-5	NA	NA	TRBV6-6	TGTGCCAGTAGTGTCATCGGGGTGGATCAGCCCCAGCATTTT	CASSVIGVDQPQHF
TRBJ2-7	NA	NA	TRBV5-4	TGTGCCAGCAGCTTGGGCGGGTTTGAGGCAGGCGAGCAGTACTTC	CASSLGGFEAGEQYF
TRBJ2-7	TRBD2	NA	TRBV12-3/TRBV12-4	TGTACCATCAGTTTATTAGCGGGAGGGCCTCCCTACGAGGAGTACTTC	CTISLLAGGPPYEEYF
TRBJ2-6	NA	many	TRBV28	TGTGCCAGCAGTTTAGGGTATGGGGCCAACGTCCTGACTTTC	CASSLGYGANVLTF
TRBJ1-4	NA	NA	TRBV11-2	TGTGTCAGCAGCTCAGAGGTTGCGGACGAAAAACTGTTTTTT	CVSSSEVADEKLFF
TRBJ2-7	NA	NA	TRBV11-2	TGTGCCTGCAGCCAAGTTCGGAGCCAGACCTACGAGCAGTACTTC	CACSQVRSQTYEQYF
TRBJ2-1	TRBD2	NA	TRBV7-8	TGTGCCAGCAGACCGACCGACGGGGGGTACAATGAGCAGTTCTTC	CASRPTDGGYNEQFF
TRBJ1-5	NA	few	TRBV2	TGTGCCAGCAGTGGGGGGGGTATGGGGGCTGGTCAGCCCCAGCATTTT	CASSGGGMGAGQPQHF
TRBJ2-6	NA	NA	TRBV4-1	TGCGCCAGCAGCCACCTACAAGAAGCTACTGGGGCCAACGTCCTGACTTTC	CASSHLQEATGANVLTF
TRBJ1-1	NA	NA	TRBV10-2	TGCGCCAGCAGTAATACGGAGGACACTGAAGCTTTCTTT	CASSNTEDTEAFF
TRBJ1-6	NA	once	TRBV6-5	TGTGCTAGCAGCCGGGACGGGTTAGATCATAATTCACCCCTCCTCTTT	CASSRDGLDHNSPLLF
TRBJ2-7	TRBD2	many	TRBV6-1	TGTGCCAGCAGTGAAGCGGCTAGCGGGAGGGGGGAGCAGTACTTC	CASSEAASGRGEQYF
TRBJ2-1	NA	NA	TRBV5-4	TGTGCCGGCAACTTGGATAACGGGAGTTTATACAATGAGCAGTTCTTC	CAGNLDNGSLYNEQFF
TRBJ2-7	NA	NA	TRBV11-2	TGTGCCAGCGGCCTATTCGGGGCAAAAGAGCAGTACTTC	CASGLFGAKEQYF
TRBJ2-1	NA	many	TRBV28	TGTACGTGCAGGGGGAGGGTGAATGAGCAGTTCTTC	CTCRGRVNEQFF
TRBJ1-3	NA	many	TRBV7-9	TGTGCCAGCAGACCGACACCTGGAAACACCATATATTTT	CASRPTPGNTIYF
TRBJ2-7	TRBD2	NA	TRBV11-2	TGTGCCAGCGGCCAATATTCGGGAGGGGACTACGAGCAATACTTC	CASGQYSGGDYEQYF
TRBJ2-5	TRBD2	many	TRBV27	TGTGCCAGCAGTTTATCTAGCGGGAGGCGGCAAGAGACCCAGTACTTC	CASSLSSGRRQETQYF
TRBJ2-1	NA	NA	TRBV11-2	TGTGCTAGCAGAGAGGGGACGAGTAAATCGAATGAGCAGTTCTTC	CASREGTSKSNEQFF
TRBJ2-5	TRBD2	many	TRBV10-2	TGCGCCAGCAGTGAGTCGGCGGGAGGGGGTGAGACCCAGTACTTC	CASSESAGGGETQYF
TRBJ1-3	NA	once	TRBV6-5	TGTGCCAGCAGGAGGGGCGGCAAGGTGCCCCCCTCTGGAAACATCATATATTTT	CASRRGGKVPPSGNIIYF
TRBJ1-5	NA	NA	TRBV11-2	TGTGCCAGCAGCTCGCCGCGGCAGCCCCAGCATTTT	CASSSPRQPQHF
TRBJ2-7	NA	NA	TRBV19	TGTGCCAGTAGTGACAACAGGGGAAGCGGGGGCTACGAGCAGTACTTC	CASSDNRGSGGYEQYF
TRBJ2-3	NA	many	TRBV6-2/TRBV6-3	TGTGCCAGCAGTCCAGCCTTAAGGTCAGATACGCAGTATTTT	CASSPALRSDTQYF
TRBJ2-1	NA	NA	TRBV5-1	TGCGCCAGTAGCCCCACTTGGGCAGTAAACAATGAGCAGTTCTTC	CASSPTWAVNNEQFF
TRBJ2-5	NA	NA	TRBV28	TGTGCCAGCAGTTTATGGTCCGGGGCAGGGGGGGAGACCCAATACTTC	CASSLWSGAGGETQYF
TRBJ2-5	NA	NA	TRBV11-2	TGTGTCAGCAGCTTAGTCAGGAACTGTGGGACCCAGTACTTC	CVSSLVRNCGTQYF
TRBJ1-2	NA	NA	TRBV11-2	TGTGCCAGCAACCTGGAGGGGAACTATGGCTACACCTTC	CASNLEGNYGYTF
TRBJ2-1	NA	NA	TRBV13	TGTGCCAACAGCTTAATGAATGAGCAGTTCTTC	CANSLMNEQFF
TRBJ2-3	NA	NA	TRBV20-1	TGCAGTGTTAGGGGCCTGAGCACAGATACGCAGTATTTC	CSVRGLSTDTQYF
TRBJ1-2	NA	NA	TRBV14	TGTGCCAGCAGTCAAGGAGGAGCCGGGACGAAAGGCTACACCTTC	CASSQGGAGTKGYTF
TRBJ2-7	NA	NA	TRBV4-2	TGTGCCAGCAGTCAAGGGGCGGTTTTTGGGGGAGCGTGGTACGAGCAGTACTTC	CASSQGAVFGGAWYEQYF
TRBJ1-5	NA	many	TRBV28	TGTGCCAGCAGTATGGGAGCCATCCTATCATGGCCCCAGCATTTT	CASSMGAILSWPQHF
TRBJ1-4	NA	few	TRBV2	TGTGCCAGCAGTGTGGCTGAGGGCGAAAAACTGTTTTTT	CASSVAEGEKLFF
TRBJ1-2	NA	once	TRBV14	TGTGCCAGCAGGCAATATGGGACTGCCTCCCCCCTCACCTTC	CASRQYGTASPLTF
TRBJ2-2	NA	NA	TRBV14	TGTGCCAGCAGCCCTTTGGACACCGGGGAGCTGTTCTTT	CASSPLDTGELFF
TRBJ2-2	TRBD1	NA	TRBV11-2	TGTGTCAGCAGCTTTGATCGGGACAGAGTCGGCACCAGGGAGCTGTTTTTT	CVSSFDRDRVGTRELFF
TRBJ2-3	NA	NA	TRBV29-1	TGCAGCGTTGCGTGGACAAGGGGCATAGGAGATACGCAGTATTTT	CSVAWTRGIGDTQYF
TRBJ2-7	TRBD2	NA	TRBV5-1	TGCGCGAGCAACTTGGGCGGGAGCTCCTACGAGCAGTACTTC	CASNLGGSSYEQYF
TRBJ2-2	NA	medium-sized	TRBV11-2	TGTGCCAGCAGCCTCCTCAGGGGCGGGGAGCTGTTTTTT	CASSLLRGGELFF